One sample yielded the 29 T cell receptor delta chains listed below, sequenced in a study of DNA immune sequencing with unique molecular identifiers. A 32-plex genomic DNA assay used primers for all 8 TRDV and 4 TRDJ genes. The library had 12-nucleotide UMIs introduced over approximately 3 barcoding cycles, then a second adapter PCR. TCRdb fed the multiplex PCR reads into CATT to redo clone calling. The sample has several thousand delta-chain clones, around 12% seen once. The sample was gamma-delta T cells enriched from blood buffy coat, or unenriched PBMCs (not recorded which). The source of these receptors is a human donor in good health.

This clone was detected only a few times. Since a far larger clone is one base different, this is likely a read error. This sample also contains other DNA sequences that code for the same CDR3. This chain links TRDV2 with TRDJ3; 9 positions match TRDD3. The CDR3 has 20 amino acids. Germline loops: CDR1 GEAIGNYY, CDR2 EKD. This chain's CDR3 is CACDPIVLGESSWDTRQMFF. DNA for the CDR3: TGCGCCTGTGATCCCATTGTACTGGGGGAAAGCTCCTGGGACACCCGACAGATGTTTTTC.

The chain has TRDV1 and TRDJ1, with D maybe TRDD2 (6 bases). The J gene is absent in TCRdb and was assigned here via DNA matching to germline. Trimming shortened V by 1 base and J by 0 bases, and 12 bases separated the two germline ends. The CDR3 spans 16 residues. Germline CDR1 is TSWWSYY and CDR2 is QGS. The CDR3 loop reads CALGERAFRDTDKLIF. For the CDR3, the DNA is TGTGCTCTTGGGGAACGGGCCTTCCGAGACACCGATAAACTCATCTTT.

This clone has at least ten counts. The chain combines TRDV2 with TRDJ1, with 7 bases that match TRDD3. J was trimmed by 0 bases and V by 3 bases; bases with no gene match: 9. CDR1 and CDR2 from the germline V gene are GEAIGNYY and EKD. CDR3 length equals 16 residues. The CDR3 protein is CACDGLTGAYTDKLIF. The DNA for the CDR3 is TGTGCCTGTGACGGCCTTACTGGGGCTTACACCGATAAACTCATCTTT.

This clone has ten or more counts. The V gene is TRDV1, the J gene TRDJ1; TRDD2 might be the D (9 bases). The J gene is absent in TCRdb and was assigned here via DNA matching to germline. V was cut by 0 bases and J by 0 bases, with 35 bases left in between. Germline V gives CDR1 TSWWSYY, CDR2 QGS. CDR3 length: 24 residues. As DNA, the CDR3 is TGTGCTCTTGGGGAACTCCTTCCTACTACCGGAGTACTGGGGGGCCCACCGTACACCGATAAACTCATCTTT. This encodes CALGELLPTTGVLGGPPYTDKLIF.

This clone is medium-sized within its sample. This same CDR3 is encoded by further DNA sequences in the sample. This chain connects TRDV2 to TRDJ1; 10 nucleotides match TRDD3. CDR1 is GEAIGNYY, CDR2 EKD, per germline. The CDR3 spans 20 residues. Trimming cost V 0 bases and J 0 bases; bases outside gene matches: 15. CDR3 in DNA: TGTGCCTGTGACACCGTCCGGGGGATACGCGAAAACATGTACACCGATAAACTCATCTTT. Its protein product is CACDTVRGIRENMYTDKLIF.

There are many counts of this clone. V and J are TRAV38-2/DV8 and TRDJ1; D is unclear. V was shortened by 0 bases and J by 0 bases, with 21 bases between the two germline ends. Looked up from germline, CDR1 is TSESDYY and CDR2 is QEAYKQQN. CDR3 length: 19 amino acids. DNA for the CDR3: TGTGCTTATAGGAGCGCCCCCAATGGGCCCCAAAGGTACACCGATAAACTCATCTTT. Translating gives CAYRSAPNGPQRYTDKLIF.

Ten or more counts support this clone. This likely traces to a read error, being one base from a far larger clone. The rearrangement links TRDV2 to TRDJ1; D ambiguous. The CDR3 totals 14 residues. CDR1 is GEAIGNYY and CDR2 is EKD in the germline V gene. The CDR3 region is CACDTLGDTDKPIF. The CDR3, as DNA: TGTGCCTGTGACACCCTCGGAGACACCGATAAACCCATCTTT.

This clone came up many times. This chain uses TRDV3 with TRDJ1, with D possibly being TRDD3 (5 bases). Germline-derived CDR1 and CDR2 are TVYSNPD and GDNSRS (reference sequence). The CDR3 loop spans 14 amino acids. Trimming removed 4 bases at V and 4 bases at J, with 19 bases between. In DNA, the CDR3 is TGTGCCTCTTCTCGCGGAGGGGAGCACGATAAACTCATCTTT. As protein: CASSRGGEHDKLIF.

This clone is termed medium-sized. The rearrangement uses TRDV2 and TRDJ1; 13 bases line up with TRDD3. The junction had 10 bases not matched to a gene; V was cut back by 0 bases and J by 1 base. The germline V gene has CDR1 GEAIGNYY and CDR2 EKD. CDR3 length equals 19 residues. CDR3 in DNA: TGTGCCTGTGACACCGTCCCAGAACTGGGGGATACGCGCACCGATAAACTCATCTTT. Translated: CACDTVPELGDTRTDKLIF.

The chain joins TRDV1 to TRDJ3, with 9 bases identical to TRDD3. The J gene, left out of TCRdb, was set here by checking the DNA against germline. In germline, CDR1 is TSWWSYY, CDR2 QGS. The CDR3 extends over 25 amino acids. Losses at the gene ends were 5 bases for V and 0 bases for J; bases not matched to a gene: 26. The CDR3 DNA is TGTGCTCTTGGGTCCCATTATGCCCCTTCCCCGACTGGGGGACGCAGCTCCTGGGACACCCGACAGATGTTTTTC. Amino acid sequence: CALGSHYAPSPTGGRSSWDTRQMFF.

This sequence joins TRDV2 and TRDJ1, with D perhaps matching TRDD3 (6 bases). The CDR3 loop spans 18 amino acids. V was cut by 0 bases and J by 3 bases, with 22 bases left in between. Looked up from germline, CDR1 is GEAIGNYY and CDR2 is EKD. DNA of the CDR3: TGTGCCTGTGACACCGCAGAGGGCTGGGGCAAGCGTCCCGATAAACTCATCTTT. Amino acids: CACDTAEGWGKRPDKLIF.

The rearrangement links TRDV1 to TRDJ1; a possible D gene is TRDD3 (5 bases). Germline V lookup: CDR1 TSWWSYY, CDR2 QGS. V was cut by 0 bases and J by 4 bases, with 18 bases left in between. The CDR3 is 17 residues long. The CDR3 loop reads CALGELAQYAKSDKLIF. In DNA form, the CDR3 reads TGTGCTCTTGGGGAACTAGCACAATACGCGAAGAGCGATAAACTCATCTTT.

Of note for this clone: Translating this DNA gives a protein that differs at residue 14 from the TCRdb one, which belongs to a much larger clone; a read error is likely, and the protein shown is this translation. The gene calls are TRDV2 and TRDJ2; TRDD3 matches at 13 bases. The CDR3 is 19 residues long. V shed 4 bases, J shed 6 bases, and the junction held 16 bases outside the gene matches. Germline CDR1 reads GEAIGNYY; CDR2 reads EKD. The CDR3 sequence is CACDQLGGTGGYAAAQLFF. The DNA for the CDR3 is TGTGCCTGTGATCAACTTGGCGGTACTGGGGGATACGCGGCAGCACAACTCTTCTTT.

This clone was recorded a few times. The TCRdb protein comes from a much larger clone and disagrees with this DNA's translation at residue 13, likely due to a read error; the protein given here is derived from the DNA. This chain links TRDV2 with TRDJ3, with TRDD3 matching over 7 bases. CDR3 length: 18 amino acids. In germline, CDR1 is GEAIGNYY, CDR2 EKD. CDR3: CACDKILGSSWDNRQMFF. The CDR3, as DNA: TGTGCCTGTGACAAAATACTGGGGAGCTCCTGGGACAACCGACAGATGTTTTTC.

As regards this clone: TCRdb attributes to this sequence the protein of a much larger clone, which differs from the DNA translation at residue 5; a read error is likely, and the protein displayed is translated from the DNA. V is TRDV2 and J is TRDJ1, with 13 nucleotides matching TRDD3. CDR3 size: 19 residues. Losses at the gene ends were 2 bases for V and 1 base for J; bases not matched to a gene: 12. Germline V gene data show CDR1 as GEAIGNYY and CDR2 as EKD. CDR3 residues: CACDNVPELGDTRTDKLIF. The DNA for the CDR3 is TGTGCCTGTGACAACGTCCCAGAACTGGGGGATACGCGCACCGATAAACTCATCTTT.

On this clone: This likely came from a read error, as a far larger clone is one base away. Other nucleotide sequences in the sample specify the same CDR3. The V gene was left uncalled, and the J gene is TRDJ1; TRDD3, the table's D call, lacks a check against the DNA. This CDR3 is built from 21 residues. Here the CDR3 reads CACDTLLSHYTGSPYTDKLIF. CDR3 nucleotide sequence: TGTGCGTGTGACACTCTTCTTTCCCATTATACTGGCAGCCCGTACACCGATAAACTCATCTTT.

In the case of this clone: A read error likely explains why the TCRdb protein, taken from a much larger clone, differs from this DNA's translation at residue 4; the protein shown is translated from the DNA. The genes are TRDV2 and TRDJ3; 9 nucleotides agree with TRDD3. Germline CDR1 and CDR2: GEAIGNYY and EKD. This CDR3 has 19 residues. This CDR3 reads CACVTLGDLNSWDTRQMFF. The CDR3 DNA reads as TGTGCCTGTGTCACTCTGGGGGATTTAAATTCCTGGGACACCCGACAGATGTTTTTT.

A few counts support this clone. The protein given by TCRdb reflects a much larger clone and differs at residue 8 from this DNA's translation, likely from a read error; the protein shown is the DNA's translation. V gene TRDV2 combines with J gene TRDJ3, with 7 bases identical to TRDD3. The V segment lost 3 bases and the J segment 0 bases; nucleotides outside the gene matches: 13. The CDR3 runs 20 residues. Per the germline V gene, CDR1 is GEAIGNYY and CDR2 is EKD. This chain's CDR3 is CACDLVLVDTGSWDTRQMFF. CDR3 in DNA: TGTGCCTGTGACCTCGTACTGGTGGATACGGGCTCCTGGGACACCCGACAGATGTTTTTC.

This clone was counted a few times. The chain is built from TRDV1 and TRDJ1; TRDD3 agrees at 11 bases. The J gene is absent in TCRdb and was assigned here via DNA matching to germline. The CDR3 consists of 25 residues. Germline CDR1 and CDR2: TSWWSYY and QGS. Losses at the gene ends were 1 base for V and 0 bases for J; bases not matched to a gene: 28. CDR3 nucleotides: TGTGCTCTTGGGGAACGGAGTCCCACGCCTAGGGTGGGGGATACGCTCATTCCTTACACCGATAAACTCATCTTT. It is translated as CALGERSPTPRVGDTLIPYTDKLIF.

Concerning this clone: The amino acid sequence in TCRdb belongs to a much larger clone and departs from this DNA's translation at residue 2, likely a sequencing read error; the sequence shown is translated from the DNA. The chain uses TRDV2 and TRDJ3; 7 bases match TRDD3. As TCRdb names no J gene, one was assigned here on the basis of a DNA match to germline. Germline V CDR1 and CDR2: GEAIGNYY, EKD. This CDR3 is built from 18 residues. CDR3 in amino acids: CSCDTLLGSSWDTRQMFF. The DNA of the CDR3 is TGTTCCTGTGACACTCTACTGGGGAGCTCCTGGGACACCCGACAGATGTTTTTC.

A note on this clone: This likely stems from a read error, as it lies one base from a far larger clone. J is TRDJ1 and V is TRDV1, with D perhaps matching TRDD2 or TRDD3 (7 bases each). In the absence of a J gene in TCRdb, the DNA was matched to germline to assign it here. In germline, CDR1 is TSWWSYY, CDR2 QGS. Trimming cost V 0 bases and J 0 bases, with 41 bases left between them. The CDR3 covers 26 residues. The CDR3 region is CALGELGFLQSLTGASSSLYTDKLIF. The CDR3 DNA is TGTGCTCTTGGGGAACTGGGGTTCCTACAGTCCTTAACTGGGGCATCTTCTTCTTTGTACACCGATAAACTCATCTTT.

This clone was recorded at least ten times. The chain combines TRDV1 with TRDJ1; 9 nucleotides line up with TRDD3. The J gene was missing in TCRdb and was found by matching the end of the DNA to germline. The trim removed 0 bases at V and 2 bases at J, leaving 28 bases unmatched. The CDR3 loop spans 24 amino acids. CDR1 TSWWSYY and CDR2 QGS come from the germline V gene. The CDR3 reads CALGELRHLRPGVGDIGTTDKLIF. The CDR3, as DNA: TGTGCTCTTGGGGAACTACGACACCTACGCCCAGGTGTGGGGGATATCGGTACAACCGATAAACTCATCTTT.

Here the J gene is TRDJ4 and the V gene is not called; the table's D call, TRDD3, has no DNA check behind it. The CDR3 extends over 16 amino acids. CDR3 sequence (DNA): TGTGCTCTTGGGGACCCTACTTCCTGGTGGGCCAGACCCCTGATCTTT. Amino acid sequence: CALGDPTSWWARPLIF.

A few counts support this clone. The rearrangement links TRDV2 to TRDJ1; 10 nucleotides match TRDD3. The CDR3 loop spans 15 amino acids. Germline assignment: CDR1 GEAIGNYY and CDR2 EKD. Trimming at V came to 2 bases and at J to 4 bases, leaving 6 bases not matched to a gene. CDR3 loop: CACDKLGDRDDKLIF. The CDR3 DNA reads as TGTGCCTGTGACAAGCTGGGGGATAGGGACGATAAACTCATCTTT.

By its share, this clone is medium-sized. The chain couples TRDV2 to TRDJ1; TRDD3 aligns across 8 bases. From germline, CDR1 is GEAIGNYY and CDR2 EKD. The CDR3 has 14 amino acids. V lost 3 bases, J lost 4 bases, and 6 bases stayed unmatched. CDR3: CACDGMGDRDKLIF. The CDR3 nucleotides read TGTGCCTGTGACGGTATGGGGGATCGCGATAAACTCATCTTT.

There are a few counts of this clone. A read error is likely here: a far larger clone is one base away. Other nucleotide sequences in the sample specify the same CDR3. The chain employs TRDV2 and TRDJ3; 11 bases map to TRDD3. The CDR3 covers 18 residues. Germline CDR1 reads GEAIGNYY; CDR2 reads EKD. The CDR3, as DNA: TGTGCCTGTGACACCGCTGGGGGATACACCTGGGACACCCGTCAGATGTTTTTC. Translation gives CACDTAGGYTWDTRQMFF.

On this clone: A far larger clone is a single base away, which makes a read error likely. Other DNA sequences in this sample translate to the same CDR3. CDR3 protein: CACDTLGTTNGSWDTRQMFF. CDR3 sequence (DNA): TGTGCCTGTGACACCTTGGGGACCACGAACGGCTCCTGGGACACCCGACAGATGTTCTTC. The J gene is TRDJ3, the V gene TRDV2; D may be TRDD3 (5 bases). This CDR3 is 20 amino acids long. The germline V gene encodes CDR1 GEAIGNYY and CDR2 EKD.

This clone was seen repeatedly, ten times or more. This chain joins TRDV2 and TRDJ1; TRDD3 aligns across 8 bases. J gave up 1 base and V 0 bases, and 9 bases lay outside the gene matches. CDR3 size: 17 residues. Germline V CDR1 and CDR2: GEAIGNYY, EKD. CDR3 sequence (DNA): TGTGCCTGTGACACCTTACTGGGGGCCCCCGCCACCGATAAACTCATCTTT. The encoded protein is CACDTLLGAPATDKLIF.

This clone has a handful of counts. The called J gene is TRDJ1, whereas the V gene has no call; the table's D call TRDD3 went unverified against the DNA. The length of the CDR3 is 18 residues. CDR3 nucleotide sequence: TGTGCTCTTGGGGAACGGGGCACTGGGGAACCGTACACCGATAAACTCATCTTT. Protein product: CALGERGTGEPYTDKLIF.